The 21 T cell receptor beta chains listed next were all sequenced from one sample in a study of shared clonotypes between healthy human individuals (dated by TCRdb to the early 2020s). The library was generated by the immunoSEQ multiplex PCR assay. TCRdb took over this immuneACCESS table, retaining in-frame rearrangements with V and J assigned. Such tables are incomplete; in checked studies, under half of the missing clones stem from an unresolved V gene, and the remainder is unexplained. In this sample the table shows 2 million to 3 million clones, approximately 93% of which occur a single time. The ten biggest clones cover about 0.34% of the sample. Sequences were obtained from naive CD4+ T cells from PBMCs. Reading the label with the study, this specimen's cell subset or site is: CD45RA+ positively selected. These receptors were collected from a man between 18 and 29 years old in good health. Some clones in this sample may be carry-over from other donors' samples.

The chain joins TRBV18 to TRBJ1-1, with D possibly matching TRBD1 (5 bases). The CDR3 totals 13 residues. Trimming removed 5 bases at V and 6 bases at J, with 13 bases between. Germline CDR1 is KGHSH and CDR2 is LQKENI. CDR3 nucleotide sequence: TGTGCCAGCTCATCGGGGGTACGCTCTGAAGCTTTCTTT. Amino acid sequence: CASSSGVRSEAFF. The full variable domain, its missing parts supplied by reference TRBV18 and TRBJ1-1, is NAGVMQNPRHLVRRRGQEARLRCSPMKGHSHVYWYRQLPEEGLKFMVYLQKENIIDESGMPKERFSAEFPKEGPSILRIQQVVRGDSAAYFCASSSGVRSEAFFGQGTRLTVV.

This chain joins TRBV2 and TRBJ2-5; unclear D gene. The germline V gene encodes CDR1 SNHLY and CDR2 FYNNEI. The ends were cut back, 4 bases at V and 3 bases at J, with 9 bases in the middle. The CDR3 extends over 13 amino acids. The CDR3 is CASSVYSEETQYF. As DNA, the CDR3 is TGTGCCAGCAGTGTCTATAGTGAAGAGACCCAGTACTTC. Together with reference TRBV2 and TRBJ2-5, the CDR3 gives the full variable domain: EPEVTQTPSHQVTQMGQEVILRCVPISNHLYFYWYRQILGQKVEFLVSFYNNEISEKSEIFDDQFSVERPDGSNFTLKIRSTKLEDSAMYFCASSVYSEETQYFGPGTRLLVL.

The chain employs TRBV5-6 and TRBJ2-7, with TRBD2 as a possible D gene (5 bases). This CDR3 is 12 amino acids long. V was clipped by 0 bases and J by 9 bases, with 10 bases between them. CDR1 is SGHDT, CDR2 YYEEEE, per germline. This CDR3 reads CASSLVSGRQYF. CDR3 sequence (DNA): TGTGCCAGCAGCTTGGTGTCTGGGAGGCAGTACTTC.

The V and J genes are TRBV7-3 and TRBJ2-1, with D perhaps matching TRBD2 (6 bases). The germline V gene encodes CDR1 SGHTA and CDR2 FQGTGA. Trimming took 5 bases from V and 5 from J, leaving 13 bases between them. This CDR3 has 14 residues. CDR3 sequence: CASSPGLINNEQFF. For the CDR3, the DNA is TGTGCCAGCAGCCCGGGACTCATCAACAATGAGCAGTTCTTC.

The chain couples TRBV13 to TRBJ2-3, with D tentatively TRBD2 (6 bases). Germline loops: CDR1 PRHDT, CDR2 FYEKMQ (reference sequence). V lost 5 bases, J lost 4 bases, and 19 bases lay in between. The CDR3 has 16 residues. The CDR3 region has the DNA TGTGCCAGCAGCAGGAGGGACCTCCCGGCGGCAGATACGCAGTATTTT. This codes for CASSRRDLPAADTQYF.

In this sample, this clone turned up once. The CDR3 DNA reads as TGTGCCAGCAGCCCCATCGAGGGACAGGGACAACTAGGCTACACCTTC. This gives the protein CASSPIEGQGQLGYTF. The J gene is TRBJ1-2, the V gene TRBV7-8; 9 positions match TRBD1. V was clipped by 5 bases and J by 8 bases; unmatched bases: 15. Germline V gene sequence: CDR1 SGHVS, CDR2 FQNEAQ. The CDR3 contains 16 residues. The full variable domain, its missing parts supplied by reference TRBV7-8 and TRBJ1-2, is GAGVSQSPRYKVAKRGQDVALRCDPISGHVSLFWYQQALGQGPEFLTYFQNEAQLDKSGLPSDRFFAERPEGSVSTLKIQRTQQEDSAVYLCASSPIEGQGQLGYTFGSGTRLTVV.

Notes on this clone: Other nucleotide sequences from this sample produce the same CDR3. V usage is TRBV5-1 and J usage is TRBJ2-1; TRBD2 aligns across 8 bases. CDR1 is SGHRS, CDR2 YFSETQ, per germline. The V and J ends lost 3 bases and 1 base, in that order; junction bases with no gene match: 3. This CDR3 has 15 residues. In DNA form, the CDR3 reads TGCGCCAGCAGCTCCACTAGCGGATCCTACAATGAGCAGTTCTTC. Encoded protein: CASSSTSGSYNEQFF.

Only a few counts were recorded for this clone. Other DNA sequences in this specimen translate into the identical CDR3. The CDR3 DNA reads as TGTGCCAGCAGTGAAGGAGGGGAAGCTTTCTTT. Protein product: CASSEGGEAFF. The V and J genes are TRBV2 and TRBJ1-1, with D hard to call. This CDR3 region has 11 residues. V lost 1 base and J lost 8, with 5 bases in between. In germline, CDR1 is SNHLY, CDR2 FYNNEI.

The chain links TRBV4-2 to TRBJ2-7; 7 nucleotides match TRBD2. The V gene end was trimmed by 0 bases and the J gene end by 4 bases; junction bases not matched to a gene: 6. The CDR3 has 15 amino acids. Germline-derived CDR1 and CDR2 are LGHNA and YNFKEQ. This CDR3 is CASSQDGLEVYEQYF. CDR3 in DNA: TGTGCCAGCAGCCAAGATGGACTAGAGGTATACGAGCAGTACTTC.

The V gene is TRBV9, the J gene TRBJ1-2; D is uncertain. The CDR3 is 14 amino acids. V lost 4 bases and J lost 2, with 12 bases in between. Germline-derived CDR1 and CDR2 are SGDLS and YYNGEE. CDR3 in amino acids: CASSLSGRNYGYTF. Written as DNA, the CDR3 is TGTGCCAGCAGCCTTTCAGGACGGAACTATGGCTACACCTTC.

The J gene is TRBJ2-3, the V gene TRBV7-9; D possibly matches TRBD1 or TRBD2 (5 bases each). This CDR3 has 16 amino acids. The germline CDR1 and CDR2 sequences are SEHNR and FQNEAQ (reference sequence). With 8 bases removed from V and 4 bases from J, the gap between germline ends came to 22 bases. CDR3 in amino acids: CASRDIEGPVSDTQYF. The CDR3 DNA follows: TGTGCCAGCCGCGATATTGAGGGGCCGGTTTCAGATACGCAGTATTTT. The entire variable domain, with the rest obtained from reference TRBV7-9 and TRBJ2-3, is as follows: DTGVSQNPRHKITKRGQNVTFRCDPISEHNRLYWYRQTLGQGPEFLTYFQNEAQLEKSRLLSDRFSAERPKGSFSTLEIQRTEQGDSAMYLCASRDIEGPVSDTQYFGPGTRLTVL.

The V and J genes are TRBV5-1 and TRBJ2-7; weak D call: TRBD2 (5 bases). The CDR3 is 14 amino acids. Trimming removed 1 base at V and 2 bases at J, with 10 bases between. CDR1 is SGHRS and CDR2 is YFSETQ in the germline V gene. The CDR3 DNA reads as TGCGCCAGCAGCTTGCGGGGAACGCCCTACGAGCAGTACTTC. Translation: CASSLRGTPYEQYF.

The J gene is TRBJ2-5, the V gene TRBV7-2; the D is unclear. The CDR3 loop spans 13 amino acids. Between the trimmed V and J ends, which lost 1 base and 4 bases, there was a span of 7 bases. Germline V gene data show CDR1 as SGHTA and CDR2 as FQGNSA. The CDR3 loop reads CASSLDTVETQYF. The CDR3 nucleotides read TGTGCCAGCAGCTTAGATACAGTAGAGACCCAGTACTTC.

With regard to this clone: Other DNA sequences within the sample encode an identical CDR3. The chain couples TRBV7-9 to TRBJ2-3, with D unresolved. Trimming removed 3 bases from V and 4 bases from J, with 5 bases in between. This CDR3 is built from 12 residues. Germline loops: CDR1 SEHNR, CDR2 FQNEAQ (reference sequence). CDR3 protein: CASSLVADTQYF. Written as DNA, the CDR3 is TGTGCCAGCAGCTTGGTCGCAGATACGCAGTATTTT.

Comments on this clone: Different DNA sequences within this sample yield the same CDR3. This chain joins TRBV7-9 and TRBJ2-1, with TRBD2 matching over 9 bases. J was trimmed by 0 bases and V by 3 bases; bases with no gene match: 0. This CDR3 has 15 amino acids. Germline lookup yields CDR1 SEHNR and CDR2 FQNEAQ (reference sequence). CDR3 amino acids: CASSFSGSSYNEQFF. The DNA of the CDR3 is TGTGCCAGCAGCTTTAGCGGGAGCTCCTACAATGAGCAGTTCTTC.

This clone was seen more than once but under ten times. Other DNA sequences in the sample encode the same CDR3. This sequence joins TRBV5-1 and TRBJ2-7; 12 nucleotides agree with TRBD2. The CDR3 is 14 residues long. Germline CDR1 is SGHRS and CDR2 is YFSETQ. V gave up 4 bases and J gave up 4 bases; unmatched junction bases: 3. The CDR3 sequence: CASSLTSGSYEQYF. DNA for the CDR3: TGCGCCAGCAGCCTGACTAGCGGGAGTTACGAGCAGTACTTC.

The chain combines TRBV7-2 with TRBJ1-5, with D unresolved. This CDR3 contains 13 residues. V lost 3 bases, J lost 4 bases, and 7 bases lay in between. Germline V CDR1 and CDR2: SGHTA, FQGNSA. CDR3 bases: TGTGCCAGCAGCTTGTTAGAGAATCAGCCCCAGCATTTT. Protein sequence: CASSLLENQPQHF.

The genes are TRBV7-3 and TRBJ2-7; TRBD1 aligns across 10 bases. Germline loops: CDR1 SGHTA, CDR2 FQGTGA. The CDR3 sequence is 17 residues long. Trimming cost V 0 bases and J 2 bases; bases outside gene matches: 7. CDR3 in amino acids: CASSLTFGTGAPYEQYF. CDR3 in DNA: TGTGCCAGCAGCTTAACGTTCGGGACAGGGGCCCCCTACGAGCAGTACTTC.

The V gene is TRBV27, the J gene TRBJ1-1, with a possible D match to TRBD1 (6 bases). Germline assignment: CDR1 MNHEY and CDR2 SMNVEV (reference sequence). V was shortened by 4 bases and J by 10 bases, with 19 bases between the two germline ends. This CDR3 region has 14 residues. CDR3 in DNA: TGTGCCAGCAGTTCTCAATCCCGGGGGCCGACAGCTTTCTTT. It yields the protein CASSSQSRGPTAFF.

The V gene is TRBV7-6, the J gene TRBJ2-7, with D unclear. Trimming stripped 2 bases from V and 5 bases from J, with 16 bases between. The germline V gene has CDR1 SGHVS and CDR2 FNYEAQ. There are 15 residues in the CDR3. CDR3: CASSLSGQHNHEQYF. The CDR3 DNA reads as TGTGCCAGCAGCTTATCCGGTCAGCATAACCACGAGCAGTACTTC. The full variable domain, rest sourced from reference TRBV7-6 and TRBJ2-7, is GAGVSQSPRYKVTKRGQDVALRCDPISGHVSLYWYRQALGQGPEFLTYFNYEAQQDKSGLPNDRFSAERPEGSISTLTIQRTEQRDSAMYRCASSLSGQHNHEQYFGPGTRLTVT.

V usage is TRBV19 and J usage is TRBJ2-6; D might be TRBD1 (6 bases). The CDR3 has 16 amino acids. CDR1 and CDR2 from the germline V gene are LNHDA and SQIVND (reference sequence). Trimming shortened V by 11 bases and J by 0 bases, and 17 bases separated the two germline ends. The CDR3 region is CASGAGAISGANVLTF. The CDR3 DNA follows: TGTGCCTCCGGGGCAGGGGCGATCTCTGGGGCCAACGTCCTGACTTTC.